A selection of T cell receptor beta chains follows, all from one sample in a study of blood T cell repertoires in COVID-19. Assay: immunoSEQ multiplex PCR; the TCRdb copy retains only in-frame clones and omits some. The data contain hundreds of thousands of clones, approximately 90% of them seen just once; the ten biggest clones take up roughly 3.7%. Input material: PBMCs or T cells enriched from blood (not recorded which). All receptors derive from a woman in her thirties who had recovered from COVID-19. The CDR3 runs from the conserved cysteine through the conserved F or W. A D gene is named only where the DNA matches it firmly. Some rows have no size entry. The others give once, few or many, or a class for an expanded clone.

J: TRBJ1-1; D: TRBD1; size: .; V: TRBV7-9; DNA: TGTGCCAGCAGCTCGACAGGGGGCGAGTTTGGCCTTGACACTGAAGCTTTCTTT; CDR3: CASSSTGGEFGLDTEAFF
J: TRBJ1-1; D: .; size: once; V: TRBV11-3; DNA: TGTGCCAGCAGCGACGATGGAGTAGAAGCTTTCTTT; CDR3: CASSDDGVEAFF
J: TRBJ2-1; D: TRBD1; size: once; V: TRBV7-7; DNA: TGTGCTAGCAGCCCCGCGGGACAGGGGGATAATGAGCAGTTCTTC; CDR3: CASSPAGQGDNEQFF
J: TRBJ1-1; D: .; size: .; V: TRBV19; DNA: TGTGCCAGTAGTACACCCCAGTGGACTGAAGCTTTCTTT; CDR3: CASSTPQWTEAFF
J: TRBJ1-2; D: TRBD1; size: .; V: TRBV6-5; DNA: TGTGCCAGCAGCCTGGGGACAGGGGCTATAGATGGCTACACCTTC; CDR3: CASSLGTGAIDGYTF
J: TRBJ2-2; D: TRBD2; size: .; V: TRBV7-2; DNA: TGTGCCAGCAGCCTCCACCTACTAGCGGGAGTCACCGGGGAGCTGTTTTTT; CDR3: CASSLHLLAGVTGELFF
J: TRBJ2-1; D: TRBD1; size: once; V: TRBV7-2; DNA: TGTGCCAGCAGCCCAAACCTGCACGGACAGGGGAAAAATGAGCAGTTCTTC; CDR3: CASSPNLHGQGKNEQFF
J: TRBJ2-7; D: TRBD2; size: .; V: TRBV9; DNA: TGTGCCAGCAGCCCACTTAGCGGGAGTAACGAGCAGTACTTC; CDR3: CASSPLSGSNEQYF
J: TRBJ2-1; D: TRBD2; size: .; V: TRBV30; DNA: TGTGCCTGGAGTGGCGGGAGCTCCTACAATGAGCAGTTCTTC; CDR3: CAWSGGSSYNEQFF
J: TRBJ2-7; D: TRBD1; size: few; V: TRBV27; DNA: TGTGCCAGCAGCCGAAACCCCGGGACAGGGAGAGGCGAGCAGTACTTC; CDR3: CASSRNPGTGRGEQYF
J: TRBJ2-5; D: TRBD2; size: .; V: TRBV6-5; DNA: TGTGCCAGCAGTTACTCGAGGTTTGCGGGAGGAGAGACCCAGTACTTC; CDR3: CASSYSRFAGGETQYF
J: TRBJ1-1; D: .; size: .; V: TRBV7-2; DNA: TGTGCCAGCAGCTTGAAAGGCGGACAGAGCTCGAACACTGAAGCTTTCTTT; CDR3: CASSLKGGQSSNTEAFF
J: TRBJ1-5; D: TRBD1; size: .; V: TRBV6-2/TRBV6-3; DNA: TGTGCCAGCAGCAGGACGAACGCTGGGGGGGGGACAGGGAATCAGCCCCAGCATTTT; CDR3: CASSRTNAGGGTGNQPQHF
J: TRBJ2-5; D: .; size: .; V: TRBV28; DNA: TGTGCCAGCAAGACATTCAGGGGAGACGAGACCCAGTACTTC; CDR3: CASKTFRGDETQYF
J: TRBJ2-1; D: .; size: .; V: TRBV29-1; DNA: TGCAGCGTTGGGGGAGGTGGGCGATTCTACAATGAGCAGTTCTTC; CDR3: CSVGGGGRFYNEQFF
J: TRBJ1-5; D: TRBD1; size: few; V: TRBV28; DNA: TGTGCCAGCAGCCACAGGGGGGTCAATCAGCCCCAGCATTTT; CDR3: CASSHRGVNQPQHF
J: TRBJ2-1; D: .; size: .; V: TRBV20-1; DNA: TGCAGTGCTAGTGCTGCGGTCATATCCTCCTACAATGAGCAGTTCTTC; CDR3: CSASAAVISSYNEQFF
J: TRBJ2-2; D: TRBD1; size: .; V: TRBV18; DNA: TGTGCCAGCTCACCCCCAACAGGGGGCGTCGGGGAGCTGTTTTTT; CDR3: CASSPPTGGVGELFF
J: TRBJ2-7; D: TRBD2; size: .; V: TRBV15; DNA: TGTGCCACCAGCAGAGAACTTACTAGCGGACGCGGCGAGCAGTACTTC; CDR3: CATSRELTSGRGEQYF
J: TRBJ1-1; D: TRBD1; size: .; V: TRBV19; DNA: TGTGCCAGTTGCCCGGGACAGGGGTTTAAGAACACTGAAGCTTTCTTT; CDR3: CASCPGQGFKNTEAFF
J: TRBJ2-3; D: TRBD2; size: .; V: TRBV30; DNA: TGTGCCTGGAGTGGACTAGCAGTCACAGATACGCAGTATTTT; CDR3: CAWSGLAVTDTQYF
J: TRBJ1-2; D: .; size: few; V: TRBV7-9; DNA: TGTGCCAGCAGCTTAATGACAGTCGATGGCTACACCTTC; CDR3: CASSLMTVDGYTF
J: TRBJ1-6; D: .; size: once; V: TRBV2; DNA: TGTGCCAGCAGTGAAGGACGGAGCCATAATTCACCCCTCCACTTT; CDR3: CASSEGRSHNSPLHF
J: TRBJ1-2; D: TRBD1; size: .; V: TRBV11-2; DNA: TGTGCCAGCAGCTTCTGGACAGGGGATGGCTACACCTTC; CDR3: CASSFWTGDGYTF
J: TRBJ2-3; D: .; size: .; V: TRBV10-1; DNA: TGCGCCAGCAGTGAGTCGGGAAGCGGGAGCACAGATACGCAGTATTTT; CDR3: CASSESGSGSTDTQYF
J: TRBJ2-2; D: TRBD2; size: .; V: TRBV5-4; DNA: TGTGCCAGCGCAGGGTCAAGCGGGAGGCAAACCGGGGAGCTGTTTTTT; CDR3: CASAGSSGRQTGELFF